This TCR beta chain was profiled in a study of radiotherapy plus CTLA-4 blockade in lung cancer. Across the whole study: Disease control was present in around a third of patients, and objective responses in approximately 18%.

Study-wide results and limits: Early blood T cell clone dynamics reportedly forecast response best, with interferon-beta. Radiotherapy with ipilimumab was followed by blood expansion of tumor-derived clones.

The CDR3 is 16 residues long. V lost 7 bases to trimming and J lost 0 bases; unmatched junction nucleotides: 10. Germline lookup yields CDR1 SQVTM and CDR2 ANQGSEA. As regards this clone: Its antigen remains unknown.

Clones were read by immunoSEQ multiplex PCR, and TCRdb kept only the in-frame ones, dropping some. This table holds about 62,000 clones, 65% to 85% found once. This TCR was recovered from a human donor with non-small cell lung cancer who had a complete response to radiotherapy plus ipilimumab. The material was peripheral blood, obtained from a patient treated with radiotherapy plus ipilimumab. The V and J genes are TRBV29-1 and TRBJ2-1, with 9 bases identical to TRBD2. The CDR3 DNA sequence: TGCAGCGGCGTAGGGACTAGCCCCCTCTCCTACAATGAGCAGTTCTTC. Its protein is CSGVGTSPLSYNEQFF.